A single sample gave rise to the 27 T cell receptor beta chains below, sequenced in a study of cytomegalovirus exposure and HLA in healthy donors. This table comes from immunoSEQ multiplex PCR, and its TCRdb copy is limited to in-frame clones, with some not included. The table includes 300,000 to 450,000 clones, 80% to 90% detected once. The sequenced sample was PBMCs. Source of these receptors: a woman under 30 in good health and CMV-seronegative.

This rearrangement joins TRBV19 to TRBJ1-1; no clear D gene. The CDR3 sequence is 13 residues long. Per germline, CDR1 LNHDA and CDR2 SQIVND (reference sequence). V was cut by 7 bases and J by 0 bases, with 9 bases left in between. For the CDR3, the DNA is TGTGCCAGTAAGTTATCTATGAACACTGAAGCTTTCTTT. It is translated as CASKLSMNTEAFF.

The chain recombines TRBV19 with TRBJ1-1; D not certain. V lost 1 base and J lost 3, with 9 bases in between. The CDR3 has 14 amino acids. Germline V lookup: CDR1 LNHDA, CDR2 SQIVND (reference sequence). The CDR3 is CASSIVPEDTEAFF. In DNA form, the CDR3 reads TGTGCCAGTAGTATAGTTCCCGAGGACACTGAAGCTTTCTTT.

The chain combines TRBV4-1 with TRBJ2-7, with 7 bases that match TRBD2. The CDR3 runs 15 residues. After removal of 1 base from V and 4 bases from J, the junction contained 7 bases not matched to a gene. Germline CDR1 and CDR2: MGHRA and YSYEKL. CDR3 in amino acids: CASSQGEGGWYEQYF. The CDR3 DNA sequence: TGCGCCAGCAGCCAAGGGGAGGGCGGATGGTACGAGCAGTACTTC.

V and J are TRBV5-1 and TRBJ2-3; 7 nucleotides line up with TRBD1. Germline CDR1 and CDR2: SGHRS and YFSETQ. This CDR3 is built from 17 residues. Unmatched junction bases numbered 12, after V lost 4 bases and J lost 1 base. CDR3 bases: TGCGCCAGCAGCCCGGACAGGCCCATTAGGGGCACAGATACGCAGTATTTT. This sequence encodes CASSPDRPIRGTDTQYF.

The V call is TRBV5-1, the J call TRBJ2-2; TRBD1 agrees at 8 bases. After removal of 2 bases from V and 5 bases from J, the junction contained 8 bases not matched to a gene. This CDR3 spans 16 amino acids. Germline-derived CDR1 and CDR2 are SGHRS and YFSETQ. As DNA, the CDR3 is TGCGCCAGCAGCTTCCCGACAGGGGAAGGAACCGGGGAGCTGTTTTTT. Translated: CASSFPTGEGTGELFF.

The chain couples TRBV2 to TRBJ2-5; D uncertain. Germline lookup yields CDR1 SNHLY and CDR2 FYNNEI. This CDR3 has 14 amino acids. V was cut by 3 bases and J by 2 bases, with 10 bases left in between. The DNA of the CDR3 is TGTGCCAGCAGTGACCCCAACAGACAAGAGACCCAGTACTTC. This encodes CASSDPNRQETQYF. The full variable domain, in which reference TRBV2 and TRBJ2-5 provide the parts outside the CDR3, is EPEVTQTPSHQVTQMGQEVILRCVPISNHLYFYWYRQILGQKVEFLVSFYNNEISEKSEIFDDQFSVERPDGSNFTLKIRSTKLEDSAMYFCASSDPNRQETQYFGPGTRLLVL.

The gene calls are TRBV10-3 and TRBJ1-3; tentative D call: TRBD1 (5 bases). The V and J ends lost 6 bases and 3 bases respectively, with 6 bases between them. Per germline, CDR1 ENHRY and CDR2 SYGVKD. The CDR3 spans 12 residues. The DNA of the CDR3 is TGTGCCATCAGAGGGGTTGGAAACACCATATATTTT. It is translated as CAIRGVGNTIYF.

The CDR3 loop reads CASTDNRVQPQHF. CDR3 nucleotide sequence: TGTGCCAGTACCGATAACAGGGTTCAGCCCCAGCATTTT. The chain uses TRBV19 and TRBJ1-5; tentatively, D is TRBD1 (6 bases). V dropped 7 bases and J dropped 6 bases, with 13 bases sitting between them. CDR1 is LNHDA, CDR2 SQIVND, per germline (reference sequence). The CDR3 extends over 13 amino acids.

The chain is built from TRBV19 and TRBJ1-2; perhaps TRBD1 as D (6 bases). V shed 5 bases and J shed 5 bases, with 18 bases lying between them. The CDR3 extends over 15 amino acids. Germline-derived CDR1 and CDR2 are LNHDA and SQIVND (reference sequence). The CDR3, as DNA: TGTGCCAGTAGTTTCCGGACAGAAAAAGGATATGGCTACACCTTC. Protein product: CASSFRTEKGYGYTF.

This chain joins TRBV4-1 and TRBJ2-3; 12 bases are shared with TRBD2. The CDR3 loop spans 16 amino acids. Trimming took 4 bases from V and 2 from J; bases not matched to a gene: 4. From germline, CDR1 is MGHRA and CDR2 YSYEKL. In DNA, the CDR3 is TGCGCCAGCAGCCTCCGGACTAGCGGGGCCACAGATACGCAGTATTTT. Its protein is CASSLRTSGATDTQYF.

J is TRBJ2-1 and V is TRBV4-1, with D uncertain. Germline V CDR1 and CDR2: MGHRA, YSYEKL. The CDR3 contains 12 residues. The germline V and J ends were trimmed by 4 bases and 6 bases, with 7 bases remaining between them. Here the CDR3 DNA reads TGCGCCAGCAGCCCTCAGCGCAATGAGCAGTTCTTC. As protein: CASSPQRNEQFF.

The table lists this clone with a count of one. The chain joins TRBV11-2 to TRBJ2-7; 9 nucleotides line up with TRBD2. Germline V gene lookup returns CDR1 SGHAT and CDR2 FQNNGV. Germline trimming cut 3 bases from V and 0 bases from J; bases unmatched to any gene: 6. This CDR3 spans 16 amino acids. CDR3 nucleotides: TGTGCCAGCAGCTTGGGTAGCGGGAGCGTCTCCTACGAGCAGTACTTC. It specifies CASSLGSGSVSYEQYF.

The V call is TRBV28, the J call TRBJ1-2; no definite D call. The CDR3 is made up of 14 amino acids. Looked up from germline, CDR1 is MDHEN and CDR2 is SYDVKM. V lost 2 bases and J lost 4, with 11 bases in between. The CDR3 protein is CASSLMGTGYGYTF. As DNA, the CDR3 is TGTGCCAGCAGTTTAATGGGTACGGGCTATGGCTACACCTTC.

A single count supports this clone. This chain joins TRBV29-1 and TRBJ1-2; no clear D. Germline V gene sequence: CDR1 SQVTM, CDR2 ANQGSEA. Trimming took 4 bases from V and 0 from J, leaving 15 bases between them. This CDR3 has 15 amino acids. CDR3: CSVALIGASNYGYTF. DNA of the CDR3: TGCAGCGTTGCCCTCATAGGAGCTTCTAACTATGGCTACACCTTC.

J is TRBJ1-1 and V is TRBV5-6; D gene ambiguous. Trimming shortened V by 2 bases and J by 8 bases, and 4 bases separated the two germline ends. Germline loops: CDR1 SGHDT, CDR2 YYEEEE. The CDR3 length is 10 residues. The CDR3 sequence: CASSFLEAFF. For the CDR3, the DNA is TGTGCCAGCAGCTTTCTCGAAGCTTTCTTT. The variable domain in full, completed from reference TRBV5-6 and TRBJ1-1, reads DAGVTQSPTHLIKTRGQQVTLRCSPKSGHDTVSWYQQALGQGPQFIFQYYEEEERQRGNFPDRFSGHQFPNYSSELNVNALLLGDSALYLCASSFLEAFFGQGTRLTVV.

The rearrangement uses TRBV23-1 and TRBJ2-7, with TRBD1 matching over 8 bases. Being an ORF, TRBV23-1 has a function that is uncertain. The CDR3 runs 16 residues. Trimming took 6 bases from V and 3 from J; bases not matched to a gene: 13. CDR3 amino acids: CASRGDRDRNLYEQYF. The CDR3 coding sequence is TGCGCCAGCAGAGGAGACCGGGACAGGAACCTCTACGAGCAGTACTTC.

CDR3 sequence: CASRPNPVNTEAFF. The CDR3 bases are TGTGCCAGCAGGCCCAACCCAGTGAACACTGAAGCTTTCTTT. The chain combines TRBV27 with TRBJ1-1; D is unclear. Germline V lookup: CDR1 MNHEY, CDR2 SMNVEV (reference sequence). The CDR3 runs to 14 residues. Trimming removed 6 bases at V and 0 bases at J, with 11 bases between.

This chain uses TRBV27 with TRBJ2-1; 10 bases are a match to TRBD1. Trimming took 0 bases from V and 4 from J; bases not matched to a gene: 12. The CDR3 runs to 19 residues. Germline V gene sequence: CDR1 MNHEY, CDR2 SMNVEV (reference sequence). CDR3 nucleotide sequence: TGTGCCAGCAGTTTATCGGGTTTACCGGGACAGGGGTTTTACAATGAGCAGTTCTTC. It translates to CASSLSGLPGQGFYNEQFF.

In this sample, this clone turned up a few times. The J gene is TRBJ1-2, the V gene TRBV2; possibly TRBD1 for D (6 bases). The V end lost 2 bases, the J end lost 4 bases, and 11 bases lay between the germline ends. The CDR3 is 14 amino acids. Germline V CDR1 and CDR2: SNHLY, FYNNEI. The chain's CDR3 is CASSERGASYGYTF. CDR3 DNA: TGTGCCAGCAGTGAACGGGGGGCGAGCTATGGCTACACCTTC.

The chain uses TRBV28 and TRBJ2-1; 7 bases fit TRBD2. The CDR3 runs to 15 residues. V gave up 1 base and J gave up 4 bases; unmatched junction bases: 4. Germline CDR1 is MDHEN and CDR2 is SYDVKM. The CDR3 sequence is CASSLSASGYNEQFF. CDR3 sequence (DNA): TGTGCCAGCAGTTTATCGGCTAGCGGATACAATGAGCAGTTCTTC. Full variable domain (outside the CDR3, taken from reference TRBV28 and TRBJ2-1): DVKVTQSSRYLVKRTGEKVFLECVQDMDHENMFWYRQDPGLGLRLIYFSYDVKMKEKGDIPEGYSVSREKKERFSLILESASTNQTSMYLCASSLSASGYNEQFFGPGTRLTVL.

For this clone: Other DNA sequences of this sample code for an identical CDR3. This chain joins TRBV27 and TRBJ2-2; D uncertain. The CDR3 is 13 amino acids. CDR1 and CDR2 from the germline V gene are MNHEY and SMNVEV (reference sequence). Trimming removed 2 bases at V and 5 bases at J, with 6 bases between. Here the CDR3 DNA reads TGTGCCAGCAGTTTAGCGAGGACCGGGGAGCTGTTTTTT. Translation: CASSLARTGELFF.

The chain couples TRBV5-1 to TRBJ1-1; D is ambiguous. The CDR3 loop spans 16 amino acids. Trimming removed 0 bases at V and 5 bases at J, with 17 bases between. The germline CDR1 and CDR2 sequences are SGHRS and YFSETQ. The CDR3 protein is CASSLVSLPADTEAFF. CDR3 nucleotides: TGCGCCAGCAGCTTGGTTTCGTTGCCGGCGGATACTGAAGCTTTCTTT.

The gene calls are TRBV7-6 and TRBJ2-7, with 11 positions matching TRBD2. CDR1 is SGHVS and CDR2 is FNYEAQ in the germline V gene. J gave up 7 bases and V 5 bases, and 13 bases lay outside the gene matches. The CDR3 sequence is 16 residues long. This CDR3 reads CASSPLLAGAGEEQYF. CDR3 DNA: TGTGCCAGCAGCCCGCTACTAGCGGGAGCGGGGGAAGAGCAGTACTTC.

V gene TRBV7-9 combines with J gene TRBJ1-1, with TRBD1 matching 10 bases. CDR1 and CDR2 (germline): SEHNR, FQNEAQ (reference sequence). The CDR3 has 15 residues. The J segment lost 6 bases and the V segment lost 1 base, leaving 5 bases of the junction unmatched. In nucleotides, the CDR3 is TGTGCCAGCAGCTTAGTTGGGACAGGGGACCCTGAAGCTTTCTTT. This sequence encodes CASSLVGTGDPEAFF.

This clone was detected only a few times. The V gene is TRBV28, the J gene TRBJ1-1; 7 bases are shared with TRBD1. The CDR3 runs 15 residues. Germline-derived CDR1 and CDR2 are MDHEN and SYDVKM. V lost 8 bases and J lost 3; bases outside the gene matches: 12. The CDR3 spells CASVDDRVRDTEAFF. CDR3 nucleotide sequence: TGTGCCAGCGTGGATGACAGGGTAAGGGACACTGAAGCTTTCTTT.

The rearrangement links TRBV27 to TRBJ2-4; perhaps TRBD1 as D (8 bases). Looked up from germline, CDR1 is MNHEY and CDR2 is SMNVEV (reference sequence). The CDR3 is made up of 13 amino acids. The ends were cut back, 3 bases at V and 14 bases at J, with 17 bases in the middle. The CDR3 here is CASSFSKQGGKYF. The CDR3 nucleotides read TGTGCCAGCAGTTTCTCAAAACAGGGGGGGAAGTACTTC.

The chain combines TRBV29-1 with TRBJ2-1; TRBD2 matches 14 bases. Germline V CDR1 and CDR2: SQVTM, ANQGSEA. This CDR3 region has 16 residues. Unmatched junction bases numbered 12, after V lost 7 bases and J lost 7 bases. CDR3 nucleotide sequence: TGCAGCGCCTCGACCGGGACTAGCGGGAGTTCGAATGAGCAGTTCTTC. Its translation: CSASTGTSGSSNEQFF.